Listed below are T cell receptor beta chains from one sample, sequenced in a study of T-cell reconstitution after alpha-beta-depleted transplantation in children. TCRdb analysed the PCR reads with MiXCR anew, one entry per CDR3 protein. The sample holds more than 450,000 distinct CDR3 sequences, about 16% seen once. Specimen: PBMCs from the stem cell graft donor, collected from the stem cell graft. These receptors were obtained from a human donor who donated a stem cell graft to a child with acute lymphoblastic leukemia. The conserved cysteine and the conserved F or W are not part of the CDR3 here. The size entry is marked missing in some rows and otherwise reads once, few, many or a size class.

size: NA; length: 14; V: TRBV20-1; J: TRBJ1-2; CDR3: SARDLLGTANYGYT
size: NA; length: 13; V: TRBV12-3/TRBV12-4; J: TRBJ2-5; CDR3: ASSLFGSGQQTQY
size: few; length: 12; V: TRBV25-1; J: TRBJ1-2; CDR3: ASSEPGQWYGYT
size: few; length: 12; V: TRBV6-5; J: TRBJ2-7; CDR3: ASSFTSGPYEQY
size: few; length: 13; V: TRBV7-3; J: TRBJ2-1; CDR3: ASSTDGSSYNEQF
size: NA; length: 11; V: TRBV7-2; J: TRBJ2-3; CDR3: ASSFDSEGTQY
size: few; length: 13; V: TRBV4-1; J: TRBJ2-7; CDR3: ASRQDEGAPYEQY
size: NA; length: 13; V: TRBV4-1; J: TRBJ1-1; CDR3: ASSQDPSRDTEAF
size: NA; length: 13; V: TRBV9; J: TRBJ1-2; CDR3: ASSPPTGRFGGYT
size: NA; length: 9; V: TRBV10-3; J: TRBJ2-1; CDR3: AISATNEQF
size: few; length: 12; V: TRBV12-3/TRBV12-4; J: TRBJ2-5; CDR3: ASSRTRQGVTQY
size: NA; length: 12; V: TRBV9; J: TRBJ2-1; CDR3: ASSAGVNYNEQF
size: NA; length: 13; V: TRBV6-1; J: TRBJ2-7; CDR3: ASRSGLAGYYEQY
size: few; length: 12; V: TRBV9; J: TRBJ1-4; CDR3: ASSVEPGGEKLF
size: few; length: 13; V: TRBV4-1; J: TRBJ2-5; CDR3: ASSQDGTSIETQY
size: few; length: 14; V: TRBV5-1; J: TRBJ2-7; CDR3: ASSLGGGGYFYEQY
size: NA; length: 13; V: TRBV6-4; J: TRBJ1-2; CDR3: ASSDRQGTGRGYT
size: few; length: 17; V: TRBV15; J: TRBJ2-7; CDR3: ATSGPSGAGEGAAYEQY
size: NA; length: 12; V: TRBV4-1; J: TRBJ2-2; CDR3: ASSQPAGFRELF
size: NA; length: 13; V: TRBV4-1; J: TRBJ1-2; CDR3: ASSQVPAGGFGYT
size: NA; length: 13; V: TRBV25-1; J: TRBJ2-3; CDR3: ASSEGQGARDTQY
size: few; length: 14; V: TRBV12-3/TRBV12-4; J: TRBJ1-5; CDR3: ASSLVFGTGNQPQH
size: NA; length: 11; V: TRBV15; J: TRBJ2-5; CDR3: ATQKGGRETQY
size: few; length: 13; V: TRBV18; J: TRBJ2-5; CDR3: ASSPPGLAGETQY
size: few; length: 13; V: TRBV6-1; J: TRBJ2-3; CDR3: ASSESIQGADTQY
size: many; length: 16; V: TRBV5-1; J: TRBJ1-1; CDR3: ASSGGVRQGKLNTEAF
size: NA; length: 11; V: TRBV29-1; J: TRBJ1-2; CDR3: SVEDQKGSGYT
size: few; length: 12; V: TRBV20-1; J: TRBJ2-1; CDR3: SAVLAGVEGEQF
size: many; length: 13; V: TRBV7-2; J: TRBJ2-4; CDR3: ASSLITRPKNIQY
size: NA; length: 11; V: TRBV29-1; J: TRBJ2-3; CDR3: SVGREAWDTQY
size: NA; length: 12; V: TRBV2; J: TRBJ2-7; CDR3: ASMGQGMRNEQY
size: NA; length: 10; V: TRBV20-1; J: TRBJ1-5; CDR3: SARDWGQPQH
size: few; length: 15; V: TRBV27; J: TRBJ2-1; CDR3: ASSSQTSGASYNEQF
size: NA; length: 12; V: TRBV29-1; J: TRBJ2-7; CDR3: SVSTGTVLSEQY
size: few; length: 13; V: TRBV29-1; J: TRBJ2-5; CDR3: SVEGGGMEGETQY
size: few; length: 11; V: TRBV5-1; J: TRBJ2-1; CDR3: ASSLGQIQEQF
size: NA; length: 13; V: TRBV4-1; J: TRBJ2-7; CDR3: ASTAGTSGSFEQY